This T cell receptor (beta chain) was captured by sequencing in a study of cytomegalovirus exposure and HLA in healthy donors. The CDR3 has 15 residues. Germline CDR1 and CDR2: MNHEY and SMNVEV (reference sequence). The trim removed 3 bases at V and 0 bases at J, leaving 2 bases unmatched. Vbeta (60) and Jbeta (13) primers were used in the PCR. The repertoire was sequenced with immunoSEQ multiplex PCR; TCRdb's copy has only in-frame clones and lacks some. The sample holds a few hundred thousand clones, around four fifths seen once. The sequence derives from a woman aged 55-69 years in good health and CMV-seropositive. This chain joins TRBV27 and TRBJ1-2; 9 bases line up with TRBD1. The sequenced material came from PBMCs. CDR3 in amino acids: CASSFGDRANYGYTF. CDR3 in DNA: TGTGCCAGCAGTTTTGGGGACAGGGCTAACTATGGCTACACCTTC.